This TCR beta chain derives from a study of human T cells and chemical hapten exposure. Overall study: DPC at 0.01% went onto the upper back in patch tests, read at 6 days. TCR yields per sample varied mostly from small pooled library volume differences.

Germline V gives CDR1 LGHNA, CDR2 YSLEER. V shed 4 bases and J shed 0 bases, with 16 bases lying between them. The CDR3 sequence is 17 residues long. Regarding time point: pre-sensitization, week 0. Treatment defined: therapeutic diphenylcyclopropenone sensitization with weekly scalp DPC. The drawing of blood occurred before each patch test was applied. The donor pool consisted of alopecia patients aged 18 to 70 years, considered suitable for DPC. In TCRdb, the RACE reads were re-called with MiXCR into one record per CDR3 protein. The data contain about 380,000 distinct CDR3 sequences, roughly 4.6% of them seen just once; the ten biggest clones take up just over 2.5%.

Sequencing was performed on whole blood, taken in connection with sensitization to the hapten diphenylcyclopropenone (DPC). The source is a woman in her fifties or sixties with alopecia areata. Some clones in this sample may be carry-over from other donors' samples. The chain employs TRBV4-3 and TRBJ1-5, with D maybe TRBD1 (5 bases). The CDR3 coding sequence is TGCGCCAGCAGCCTAGAACTTACAGGCGATAGCAATCAGCCCCAGCATTTT. It translates to CASSLELTGDSNQPQHF.